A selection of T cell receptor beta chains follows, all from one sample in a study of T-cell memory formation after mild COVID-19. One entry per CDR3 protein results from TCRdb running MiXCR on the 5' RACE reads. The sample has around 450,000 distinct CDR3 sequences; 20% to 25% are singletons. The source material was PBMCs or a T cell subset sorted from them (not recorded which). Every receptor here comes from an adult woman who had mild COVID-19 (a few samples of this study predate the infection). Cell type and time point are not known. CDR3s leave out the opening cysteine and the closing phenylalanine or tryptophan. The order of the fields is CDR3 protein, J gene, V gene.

CDR3aa: ASSLWGQDMNTEAF; j_gene: TRBJ1-1; v_gene: TRBV5-5
CDR3aa: SAAGRGSNYGYT; j_gene: TRBJ1-2; v_gene: TRBV20-1
CDR3aa: ASSYSGTGWTEAF; j_gene: TRBJ1-1; v_gene: TRBV6-5
CDR3aa: SAPRQGGSYEQY; j_gene: TRBJ2-7; v_gene: TRBV20-1
CDR3aa: ASLWRGTDTQY; j_gene: TRBJ2-3; v_gene: TRBV12-3/TRBV12-4
CDR3aa: ATSEWSGEDTQY; j_gene: TRBJ2-3; v_gene: TRBV24-1
CDR3aa: ASSQAGRAYNEQF; j_gene: TRBJ2-1; v_gene: TRBV5-6
CDR3aa: ATSDADREIWNEQF; j_gene: TRBJ2-1; v_gene: TRBV24-1
CDR3aa: ASSLGNRDMDEKLF; j_gene: TRBJ1-4; v_gene: TRBV5-1
CDR3aa: ASSQERVTGDLGNQPQH; j_gene: TRBJ1-5; v_gene: TRBV4-1
CDR3aa: ASSSLTSSGNTIY; j_gene: TRBJ1-3; v_gene: TRBV6-5
CDR3aa: ASSQGWYGNTIY; j_gene: TRBJ1-3; v_gene: TRBV3-1
CDR3aa: SGRTTGGDTEAF; j_gene: TRBJ1-1; v_gene: TRBV20-1
CDR3aa: ASSKDGREQF; j_gene: TRBJ2-1; v_gene: TRBV19
CDR3aa: SAREQGTRSYNEQF; j_gene: TRBJ2-1; v_gene: TRBV20-1
CDR3aa: ASKRTASYEQY; j_gene: TRBJ2-7; v_gene: TRBV2
CDR3aa: ASSLGHEQF; j_gene: TRBJ2-1; v_gene: TRBV27
CDR3aa: SARDTEGTDTQY; j_gene: TRBJ2-3; v_gene: TRBV20-1
CDR3aa: SAHDRDYSSYEQY; j_gene: TRBJ2-7; v_gene: TRBV20-1
CDR3aa: SARDSQVYSNQPQH; j_gene: TRBJ1-5; v_gene: TRBV20-1
CDR3aa: ASSGGQGVTEAF; j_gene: TRBJ1-1; v_gene: TRBV5-1
CDR3aa: ASSLGDRANEKLF; j_gene: TRBJ1-4; v_gene: TRBV7-9
CDR3aa: ASRGGTSGGYEQF; j_gene: TRBJ2-1; v_gene: TRBV5-5
CDR3aa: ASSYSRSGSTIYEQY; j_gene: TRBJ2-7; v_gene: TRBV6-2/TRBV6-3
CDR3aa: AWSTLTYAQY; j_gene: TRBJ2-7; v_gene: TRBV30
CDR3aa: ASTPISQGNTIY; j_gene: TRBJ1-3; v_gene: TRBV2
CDR3aa: SANGMNTEAF; j_gene: TRBJ1-1; v_gene: TRBV20-1